The clone carrying this TCR beta chain was recorded a few times. CDR3 length: 14 amino acids. Trimming removed 5 bases from V and 4 bases from J; junction bases left unmatched: 6. The germline V gene has CDR1 PRHDT and CDR2 FYEKMQ (reference sequence). The sample belongs to a study of regulatory T cells in long-lasting Graves disease. Both iRepertoire HTBI primers and Arm-PCR of CDR3 regions were used to build the TCR beta libraries. Each CDR3 protein is one row after TCRdb ran MiXCR on the multiplex PCR reads. The table has 350,000 to 550,000 distinct CDR3 sequences, about 17% seen once. Time point given: newly diagnosed GD, antithyroid drugs for less than 3 months. From PBMCs, RNA was extracted and then used to make the TCR library. These data were also filed under a second study, of T cells in Graves' hyperthyroidism and ophthalmopathy. Per that study: Based on clinical symptoms, serum thyroxine and TRAb, thyroid ultrasound and orbital computed tomography, diagnoses were reached.

The source is a woman in her late teens or twenties with Graves disease. The chain employs TRBV13 and TRBJ2-3, with 7 bases matching TRBD1. The sample consisted of peripheral blood mononuclear cells (PBMCs), taken at new diagnosis, from a patient treated with antithyroid drugs. CDR3 coding DNA: TGTGCCAGCAGCACCCGACAGGGTGCAGATACGCAGTATTTT. This translates into CASSTRQGADTQYF.